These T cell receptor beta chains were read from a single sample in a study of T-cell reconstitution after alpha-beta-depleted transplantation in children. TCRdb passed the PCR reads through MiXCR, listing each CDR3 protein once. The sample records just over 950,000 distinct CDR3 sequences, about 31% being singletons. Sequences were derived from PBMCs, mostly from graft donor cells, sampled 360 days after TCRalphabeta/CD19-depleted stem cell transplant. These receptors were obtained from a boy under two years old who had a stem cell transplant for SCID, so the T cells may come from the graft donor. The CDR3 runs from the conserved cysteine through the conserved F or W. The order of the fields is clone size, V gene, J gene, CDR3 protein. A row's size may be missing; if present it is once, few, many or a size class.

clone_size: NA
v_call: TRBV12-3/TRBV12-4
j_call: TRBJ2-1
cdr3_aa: CASSAGLLTYNEQFF

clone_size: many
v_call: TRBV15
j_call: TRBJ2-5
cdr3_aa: CATSREAFQETQYF

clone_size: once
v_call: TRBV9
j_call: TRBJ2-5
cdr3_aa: CASSVSGGGVETQYF

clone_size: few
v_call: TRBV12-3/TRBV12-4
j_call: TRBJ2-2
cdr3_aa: CASGGPNTGELFF

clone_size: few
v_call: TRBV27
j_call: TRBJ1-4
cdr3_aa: CASSWNRGVGEKLFF

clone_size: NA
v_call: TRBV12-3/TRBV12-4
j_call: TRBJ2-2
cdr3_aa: CASSGQVPGELFF

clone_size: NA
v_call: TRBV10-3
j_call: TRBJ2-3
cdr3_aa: CAIGRISTDTQYF

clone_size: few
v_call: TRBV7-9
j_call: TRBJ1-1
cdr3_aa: CASRGGPMSAFF

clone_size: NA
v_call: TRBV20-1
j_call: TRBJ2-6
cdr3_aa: CSAGGGGLSGANVLTF

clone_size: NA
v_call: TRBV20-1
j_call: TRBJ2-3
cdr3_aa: CSAETGTSGGAFEADTQYF

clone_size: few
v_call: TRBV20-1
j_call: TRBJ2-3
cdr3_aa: CSALDRGLPTDTQYF

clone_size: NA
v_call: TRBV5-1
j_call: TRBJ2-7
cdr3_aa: CASSGNGGYEQYF

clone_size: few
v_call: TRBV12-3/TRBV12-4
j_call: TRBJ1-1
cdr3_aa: CASSLSLEAFF

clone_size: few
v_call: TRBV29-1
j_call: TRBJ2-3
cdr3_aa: CSVERGITDTQYF

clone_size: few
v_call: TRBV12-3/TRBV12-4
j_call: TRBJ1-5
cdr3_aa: CASSLGTLGNQPQHF

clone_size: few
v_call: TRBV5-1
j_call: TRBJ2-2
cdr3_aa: CASSAWAGQGARELFF

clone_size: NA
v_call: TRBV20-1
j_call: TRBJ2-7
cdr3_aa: CSARDRQGQGYYEQYF

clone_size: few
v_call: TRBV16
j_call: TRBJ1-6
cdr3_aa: CASSQLGVDSPLHF

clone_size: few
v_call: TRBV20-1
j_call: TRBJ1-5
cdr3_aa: CSARAPGRGRGQPQHF

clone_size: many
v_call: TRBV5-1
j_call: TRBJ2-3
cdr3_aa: CASSLDAVDTDTQYF

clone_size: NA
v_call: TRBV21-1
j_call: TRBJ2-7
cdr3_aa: CASGCTGLSYEQYF

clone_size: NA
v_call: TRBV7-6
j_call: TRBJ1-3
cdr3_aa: CASSLGLDRDGNTIYF

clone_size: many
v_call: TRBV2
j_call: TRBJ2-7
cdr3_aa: CASSGGSYEQYF

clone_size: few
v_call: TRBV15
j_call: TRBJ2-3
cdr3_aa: CATSGRDRFTDTQYF

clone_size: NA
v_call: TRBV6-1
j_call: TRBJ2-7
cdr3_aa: CASSEGDSISYEQYF

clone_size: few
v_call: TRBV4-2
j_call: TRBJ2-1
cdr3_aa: CASSGSLGREQFF

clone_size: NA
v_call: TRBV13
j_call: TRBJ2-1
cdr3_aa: CASSPPIEHNEQFF

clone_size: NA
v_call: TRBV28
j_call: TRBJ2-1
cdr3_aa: CASSLADQRIWHNEQFF

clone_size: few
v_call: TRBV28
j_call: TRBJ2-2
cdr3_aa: CASSPLVNTGELFF

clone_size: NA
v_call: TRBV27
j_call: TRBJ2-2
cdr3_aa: CASSRMAGVTNTGELFF

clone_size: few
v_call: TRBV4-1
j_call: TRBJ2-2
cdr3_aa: CASSQVPAGELFF

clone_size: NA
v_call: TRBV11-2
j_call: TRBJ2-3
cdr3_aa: CASSFPEPPGQGGTDTQYF

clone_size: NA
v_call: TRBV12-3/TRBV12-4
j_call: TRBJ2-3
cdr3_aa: CASSLTRVSTDTQYF

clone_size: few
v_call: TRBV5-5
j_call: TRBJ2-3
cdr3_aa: CASSLAGLAGRTDTQYF

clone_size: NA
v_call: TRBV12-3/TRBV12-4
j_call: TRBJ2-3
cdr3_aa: CASSLQGAGTDTQYF

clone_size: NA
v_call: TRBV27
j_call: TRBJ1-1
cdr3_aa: CASSWTSGGNTEAFF

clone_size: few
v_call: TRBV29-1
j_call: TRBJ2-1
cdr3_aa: CSVGVGEQFF

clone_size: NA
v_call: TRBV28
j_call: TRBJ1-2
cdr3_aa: CASRKTGNYGYTF

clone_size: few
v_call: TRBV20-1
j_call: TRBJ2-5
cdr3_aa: CSALRLGETQYF

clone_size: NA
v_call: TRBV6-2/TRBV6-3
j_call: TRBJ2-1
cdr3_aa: CASSYPWPNGNEQFF

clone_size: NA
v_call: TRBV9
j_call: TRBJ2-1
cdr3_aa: CASSALGRSYNEQFF

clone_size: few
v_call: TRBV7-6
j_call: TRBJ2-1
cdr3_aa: CASSPRGGPGGEQFF

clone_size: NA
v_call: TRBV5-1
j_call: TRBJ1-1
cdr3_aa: CASSSQGAGIEAFF

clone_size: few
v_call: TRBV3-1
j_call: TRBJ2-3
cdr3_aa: CASSQGKRGKTTDTQYF

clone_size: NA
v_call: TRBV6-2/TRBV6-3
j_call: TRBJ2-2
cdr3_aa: CASSYPGGGTGELFF

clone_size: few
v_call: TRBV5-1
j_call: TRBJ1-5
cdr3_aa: CASSIGPPSEPQHF

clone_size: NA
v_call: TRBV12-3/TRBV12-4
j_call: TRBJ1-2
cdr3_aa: CASSPTGLSYGYTF

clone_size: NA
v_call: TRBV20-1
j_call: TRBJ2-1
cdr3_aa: CSAILAGGQNEQFF

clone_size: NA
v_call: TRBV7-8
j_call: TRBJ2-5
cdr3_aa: CASSLDFGGVGTQYF

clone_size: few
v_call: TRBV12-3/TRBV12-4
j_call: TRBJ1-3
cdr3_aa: CASSPRRAGNTIYF

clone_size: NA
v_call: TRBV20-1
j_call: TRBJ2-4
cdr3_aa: CSARRQGYGNIQYF

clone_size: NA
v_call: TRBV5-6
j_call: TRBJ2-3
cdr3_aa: CASSREDSSTDTQYF

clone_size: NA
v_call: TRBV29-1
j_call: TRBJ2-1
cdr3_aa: CSVVDRGSYNEQFF

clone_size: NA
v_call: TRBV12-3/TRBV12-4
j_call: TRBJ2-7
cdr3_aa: CASSLGDASYEQYF

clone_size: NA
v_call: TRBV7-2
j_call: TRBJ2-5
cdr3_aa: CASSSGTVLQETQYF